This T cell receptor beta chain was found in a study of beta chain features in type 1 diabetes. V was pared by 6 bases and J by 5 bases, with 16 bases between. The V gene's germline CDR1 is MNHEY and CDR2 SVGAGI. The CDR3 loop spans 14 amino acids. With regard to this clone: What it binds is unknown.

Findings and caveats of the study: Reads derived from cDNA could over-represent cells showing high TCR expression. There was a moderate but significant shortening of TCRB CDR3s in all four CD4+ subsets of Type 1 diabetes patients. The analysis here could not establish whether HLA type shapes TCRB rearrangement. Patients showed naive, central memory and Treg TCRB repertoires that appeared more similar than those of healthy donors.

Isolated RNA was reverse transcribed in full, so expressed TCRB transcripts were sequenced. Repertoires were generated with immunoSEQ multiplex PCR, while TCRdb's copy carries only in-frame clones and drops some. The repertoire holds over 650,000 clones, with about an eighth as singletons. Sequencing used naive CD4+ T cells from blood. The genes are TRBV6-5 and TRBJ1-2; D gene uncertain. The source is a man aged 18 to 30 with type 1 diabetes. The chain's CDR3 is CASRPPGLGYGYTF. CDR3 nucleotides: TGTGCCAGCAGGCCGCCGGGGTTGGGGTATGGCTACACCTTC.